This is a list of T cell receptor beta chains from one sample in a study of blood T cell repertoires in COVID-19. Clones were sequenced by immunoSEQ multiplex PCR, and TCRdb holds only the in-frame ones, with some missing. The table shows about 150,000 clones, with 80% to 90% occurring only once. The sequenced sample was peripheral blood. The receptors were sampled from a woman aged 55-70 years with COVID-19, enrolled during active disease. Each CDR3 is given with its conserved first and last residue. D genes are given only for firm matches. Clone sizes are given selectively: once, few, many, or a class where the clone is expanded.

v_gene	abundance	d_gene	j_gene	CDR3nt	CDR3aa
TRBV4-3	.	TRBD2	TRBJ2-1	TGCGCCAGCCGACTAGCCCCCTACAATGAGCAGTTCTTC	CASRLAPYNEQFF
TRBV28	.	.	TRBJ1-2	TGTGCCAGCACCATACAGGGATCGAACTATGGCTACACCTTC	CASTIQGSNYGYTF
TRBV4-2	few	TRBD1	TRBJ2-3	TGTGCCAGCAGCCAATCAACAGGGGGTTCAGATACGCAGTATTTT	CASSQSTGGSDTQYF
TRBV19	once	.	TRBJ2-7	TGTGCCAGTAGCACTGGTCCCCTCTCCGAGCAGTACTTC	CASSTGPLSEQYF
TRBV12-3/TRBV12-4	.	TRBD1	TRBJ1-2	TGTGCCAGCAGGAGACAGGGAAAGGTTGGCTACACCTTC	CASRRQGKVGYTF
TRBV4-1	few	TRBD1	TRBJ2-2	TGCGCCAGCAGCCGAGGACAGGGCGACACCGGGGAGCTGTTTTTT	CASSRGQGDTGELFF
TRBV30	.	.	TRBJ1-5	TGTGCCTGGAGTGTAGCTACAGGCCAGCCCCAGCATTTT	CAWSVATGQPQHF
TRBV9	.	TRBD1	TRBJ1-2	TGTGCCAGCAGCGCGGGACAGGGCTCTGGCTACACCTTC	CASSAGQGSGYTF
TRBV10-2	.	.	TRBJ1-2	TGCGCCAGCAGTCTTGACAGTCTTAACTATGGCTACACCTTC	CASSLDSLNYGYTF
TRBV4-1	.	TRBD2	TRBJ2-5	TGCGCCAGCAGCCAACTAGGGACTAGCGGGGGGGTTTTAGAGACCCAGTACTTC	CASSQLGTSGGVLETQYF
TRBV5-1	.	TRBD2	TRBJ2-1	TGCGCCAGCAGCTTGGAAGGACTAGATCTTGAGCAGTTCTTC	CASSLEGLDLEQFF